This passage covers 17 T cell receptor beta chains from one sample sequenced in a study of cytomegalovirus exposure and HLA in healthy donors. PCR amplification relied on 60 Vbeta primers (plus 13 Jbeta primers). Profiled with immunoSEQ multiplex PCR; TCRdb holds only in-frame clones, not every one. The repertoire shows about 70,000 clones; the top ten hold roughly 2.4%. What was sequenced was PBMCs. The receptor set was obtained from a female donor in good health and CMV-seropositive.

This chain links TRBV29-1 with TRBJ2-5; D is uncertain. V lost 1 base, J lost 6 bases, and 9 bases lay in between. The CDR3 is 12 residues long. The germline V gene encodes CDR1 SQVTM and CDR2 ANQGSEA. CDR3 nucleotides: TGCAGCGTTGAAGTAGCTCGACAGACCCAGTACTTC. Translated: CSVEVARQTQYF.

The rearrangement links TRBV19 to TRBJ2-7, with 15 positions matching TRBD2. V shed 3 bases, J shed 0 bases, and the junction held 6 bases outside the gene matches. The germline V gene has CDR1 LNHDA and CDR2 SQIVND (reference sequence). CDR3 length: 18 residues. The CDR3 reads CASSMGLAGGWFSYEQYF. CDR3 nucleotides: TGTGCCAGTAGTATGGGACTAGCGGGAGGTTGGTTCTCCTACGAGCAGTACTTC.

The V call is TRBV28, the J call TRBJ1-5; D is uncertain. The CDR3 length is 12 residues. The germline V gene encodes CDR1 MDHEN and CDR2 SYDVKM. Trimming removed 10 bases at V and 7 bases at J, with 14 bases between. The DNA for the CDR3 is TGTGCCACGTCCGGGTCGGCCCAGCCCCAGCATTTT. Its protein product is CATSGSAQPQHF.

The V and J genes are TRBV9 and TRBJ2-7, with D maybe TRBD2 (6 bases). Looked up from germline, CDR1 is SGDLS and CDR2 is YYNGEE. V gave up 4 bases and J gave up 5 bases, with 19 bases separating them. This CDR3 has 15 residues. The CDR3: CASSPHGGAINEQYF. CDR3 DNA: TGTGCCAGCAGCCCCCACGGCGGGGCTATAAACGAGCAGTACTTC.

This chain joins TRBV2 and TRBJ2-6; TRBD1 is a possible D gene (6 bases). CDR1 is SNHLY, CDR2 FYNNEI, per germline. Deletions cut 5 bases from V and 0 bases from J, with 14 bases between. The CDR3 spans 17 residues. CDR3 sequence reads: CASSLATGGSGANVLTF. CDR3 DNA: TGTGCCAGCAGTTTAGCGACAGGAGGCTCTGGGGCCAACGTCCTGACTTTC.

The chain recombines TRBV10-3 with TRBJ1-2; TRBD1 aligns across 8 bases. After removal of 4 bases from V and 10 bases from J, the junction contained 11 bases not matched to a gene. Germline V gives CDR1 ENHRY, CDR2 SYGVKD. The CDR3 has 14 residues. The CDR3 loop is CAISGGQGPVLYTF. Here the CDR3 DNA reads TGTGCCATCAGTGGAGGACAGGGCCCTGTTCTCTACACCTTC.

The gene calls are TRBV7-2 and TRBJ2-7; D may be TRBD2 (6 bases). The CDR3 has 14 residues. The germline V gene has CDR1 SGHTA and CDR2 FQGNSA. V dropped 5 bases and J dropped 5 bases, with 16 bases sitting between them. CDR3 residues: CASSRQLAPNEQYF. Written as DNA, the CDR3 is TGTGCCAGCAGCCGGCAACTAGCACCCAACGAGCAGTACTTC.

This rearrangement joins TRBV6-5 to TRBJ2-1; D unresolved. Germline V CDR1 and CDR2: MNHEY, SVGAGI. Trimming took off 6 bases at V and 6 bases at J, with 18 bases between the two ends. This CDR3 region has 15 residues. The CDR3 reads CASRRSYPSSNEQFF. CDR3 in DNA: TGTGCCAGCAGGCGTTCATACCCCTCTAGCAATGAGCAGTTCTTC.

The chain's CDR3 is CASSLVSGDVEAFF. CDR3 DNA sequence: TGTGCCAGCAGCTTAGTTTCAGGGGATGTCGAAGCTTTCTTT. The chain is built from TRBV7-9 and TRBJ1-1; tentative D call: TRBD1 (6 bases). The germline V gene has CDR1 SEHNR and CDR2 FQNEAQ (reference sequence). V shed 1 base and J shed 8 bases, with 14 bases lying between them. The CDR3 has 14 amino acids.

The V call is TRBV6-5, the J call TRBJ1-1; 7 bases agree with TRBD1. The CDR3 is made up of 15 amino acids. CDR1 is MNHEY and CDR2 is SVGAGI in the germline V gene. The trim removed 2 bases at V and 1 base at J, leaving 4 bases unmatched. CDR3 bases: TGTGCCAGCAGTTACCCAGGGGGATCGAACACTGAAGCTTTCTTT. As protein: CASSYPGGSNTEAFF.

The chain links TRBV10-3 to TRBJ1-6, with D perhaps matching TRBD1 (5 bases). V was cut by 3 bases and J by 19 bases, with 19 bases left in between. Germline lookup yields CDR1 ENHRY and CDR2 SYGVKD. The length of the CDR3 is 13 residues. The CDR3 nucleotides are TGTGCCATCAGTGATCGGGAGGGGACCGGGGTACACTTT. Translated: CAISDREGTGVHF.

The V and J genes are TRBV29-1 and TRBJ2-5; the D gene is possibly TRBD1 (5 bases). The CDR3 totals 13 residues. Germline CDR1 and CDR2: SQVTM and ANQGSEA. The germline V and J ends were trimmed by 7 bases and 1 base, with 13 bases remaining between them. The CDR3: CSDSQGLQETQYF. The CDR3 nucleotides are TGCAGCGACAGTCAGGGCCTCCAAGAGACCCAGTACTTC.

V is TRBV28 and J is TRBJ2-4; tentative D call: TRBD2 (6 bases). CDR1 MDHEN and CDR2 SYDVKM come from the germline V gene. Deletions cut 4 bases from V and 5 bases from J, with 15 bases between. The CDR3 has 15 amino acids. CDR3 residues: CASSSSRTGENIQYF. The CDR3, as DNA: TGTGCCAGCAGTTCTAGTAGGACGGGGGAAAACATTCAGTACTTC.

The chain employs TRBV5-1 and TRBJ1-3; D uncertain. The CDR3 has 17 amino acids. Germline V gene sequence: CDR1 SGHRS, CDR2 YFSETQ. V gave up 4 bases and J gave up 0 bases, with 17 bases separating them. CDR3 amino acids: CASSAATGRDSGNTIYF. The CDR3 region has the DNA TGCGCCAGCAGCGCTGCTACGGGTCGGGACTCTGGAAACACCATATATTTT.

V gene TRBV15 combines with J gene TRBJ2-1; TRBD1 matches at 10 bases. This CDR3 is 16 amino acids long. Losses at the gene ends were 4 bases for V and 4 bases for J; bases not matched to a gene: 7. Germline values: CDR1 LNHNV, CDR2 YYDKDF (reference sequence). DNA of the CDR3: TGTGCCACCAGCACCCGGGGACAGGGGATATACAATGAGCAGTTCTTC. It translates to CATSTRGQGIYNEQFF.

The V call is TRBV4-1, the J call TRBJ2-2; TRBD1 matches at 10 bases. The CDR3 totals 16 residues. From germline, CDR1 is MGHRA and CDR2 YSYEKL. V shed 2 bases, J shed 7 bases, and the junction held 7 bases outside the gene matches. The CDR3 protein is CASSQIPGQGVGELFF. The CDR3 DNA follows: TGCGCCAGCAGCCAAATTCCAGGACAGGGGGTCGGGGAGCTGTTTTTT.

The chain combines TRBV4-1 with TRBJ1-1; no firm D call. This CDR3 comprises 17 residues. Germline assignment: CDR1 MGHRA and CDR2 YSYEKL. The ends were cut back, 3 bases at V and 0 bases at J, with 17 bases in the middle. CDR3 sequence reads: CASSQTEERPMNTEAFF. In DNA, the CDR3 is TGCGCCAGCAGCCAGACCGAAGAGCGTCCAATGAACACTGAAGCTTTCTTT.